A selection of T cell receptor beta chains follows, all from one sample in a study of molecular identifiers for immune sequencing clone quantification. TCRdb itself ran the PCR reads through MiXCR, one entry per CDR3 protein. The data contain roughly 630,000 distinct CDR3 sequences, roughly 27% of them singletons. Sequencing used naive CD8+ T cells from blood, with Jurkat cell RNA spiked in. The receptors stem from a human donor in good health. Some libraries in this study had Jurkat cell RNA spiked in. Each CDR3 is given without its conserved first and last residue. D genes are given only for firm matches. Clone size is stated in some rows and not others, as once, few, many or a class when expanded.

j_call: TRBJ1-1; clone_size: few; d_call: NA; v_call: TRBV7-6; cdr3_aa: ATAPILNTEAF
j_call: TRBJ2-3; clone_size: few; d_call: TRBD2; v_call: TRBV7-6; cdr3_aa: ASSFSSGRPPDTQY
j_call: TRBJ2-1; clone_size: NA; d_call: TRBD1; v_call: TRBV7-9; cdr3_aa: ASSSPGQGYNEQF
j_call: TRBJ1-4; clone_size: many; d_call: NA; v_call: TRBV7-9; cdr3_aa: ASSSSVRTQNEKLF
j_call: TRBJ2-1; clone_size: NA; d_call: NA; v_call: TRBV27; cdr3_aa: ASMQGDEQF
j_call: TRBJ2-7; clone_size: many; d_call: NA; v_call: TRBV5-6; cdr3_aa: ASSLERRTYEQY
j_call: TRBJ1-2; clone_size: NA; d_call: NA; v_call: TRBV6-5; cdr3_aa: ASSNPLTVANYGYT
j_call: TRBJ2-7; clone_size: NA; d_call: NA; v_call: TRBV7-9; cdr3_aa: ASSSTLLYEQY
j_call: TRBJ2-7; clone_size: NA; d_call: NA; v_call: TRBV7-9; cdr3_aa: ASSLVSHAQY
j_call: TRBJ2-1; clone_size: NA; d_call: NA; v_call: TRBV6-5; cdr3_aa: ASSYAGSHNEQF
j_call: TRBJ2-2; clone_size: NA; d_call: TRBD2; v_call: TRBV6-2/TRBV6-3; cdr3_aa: ASSYVGLAGSYGELF
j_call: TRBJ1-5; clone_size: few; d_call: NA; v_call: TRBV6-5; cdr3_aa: ASSYPAGWGNQPQH
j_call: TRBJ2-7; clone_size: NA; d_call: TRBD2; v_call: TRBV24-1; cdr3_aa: AASDLASGDEQY
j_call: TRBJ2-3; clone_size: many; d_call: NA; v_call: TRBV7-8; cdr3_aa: ASSLRSVGGTDTQY
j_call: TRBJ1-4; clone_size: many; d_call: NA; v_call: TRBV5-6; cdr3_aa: ASSETGSNEKLF
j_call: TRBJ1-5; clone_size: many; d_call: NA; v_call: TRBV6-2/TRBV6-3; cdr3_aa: ASREPGSAQH
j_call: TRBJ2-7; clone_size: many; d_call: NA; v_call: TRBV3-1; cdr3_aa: ASSPRRGAEQY
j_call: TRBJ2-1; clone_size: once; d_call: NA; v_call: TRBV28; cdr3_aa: ASSLYPFSYNEQF
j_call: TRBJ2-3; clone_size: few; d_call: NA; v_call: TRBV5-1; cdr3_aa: ASSLYSAFTDTQY
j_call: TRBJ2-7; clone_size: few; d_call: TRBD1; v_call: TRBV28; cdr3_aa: ASSLRGHLNEQY
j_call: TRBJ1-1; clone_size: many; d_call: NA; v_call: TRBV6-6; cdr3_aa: ASSYSLIEAF
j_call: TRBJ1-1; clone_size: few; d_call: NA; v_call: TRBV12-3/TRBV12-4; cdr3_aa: ASSLSEGGGTEAF
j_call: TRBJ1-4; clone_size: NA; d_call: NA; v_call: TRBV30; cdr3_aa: AWDYNEKLF
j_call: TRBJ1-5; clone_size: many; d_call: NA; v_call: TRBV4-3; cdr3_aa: ASSQDRGGYNQPQH
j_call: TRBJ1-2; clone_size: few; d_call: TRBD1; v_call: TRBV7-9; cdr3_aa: ASSLGQGANYGYT
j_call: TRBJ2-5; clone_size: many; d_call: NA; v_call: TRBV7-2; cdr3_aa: ASSPPAYQETQY
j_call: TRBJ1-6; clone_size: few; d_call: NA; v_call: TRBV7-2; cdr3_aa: ASSFWGTSYNSPLH
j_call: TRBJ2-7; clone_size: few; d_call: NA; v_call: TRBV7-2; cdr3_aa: ASSFGGQDYEQY
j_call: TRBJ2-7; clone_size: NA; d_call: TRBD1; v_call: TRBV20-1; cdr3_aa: SARSRDRVYEQY
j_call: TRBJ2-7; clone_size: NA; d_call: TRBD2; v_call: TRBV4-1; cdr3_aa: ASSQDEVAGYEQY
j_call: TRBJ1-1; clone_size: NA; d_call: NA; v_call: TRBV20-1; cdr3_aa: SARVQGWLDTEAF
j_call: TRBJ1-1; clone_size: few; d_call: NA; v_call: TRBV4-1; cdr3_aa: ASSHFLVPDTEAF
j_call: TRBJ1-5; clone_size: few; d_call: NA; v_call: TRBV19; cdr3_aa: ASSRLGSRNQPQH
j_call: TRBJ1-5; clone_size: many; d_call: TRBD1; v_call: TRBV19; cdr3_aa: ASSPTGANQPQH
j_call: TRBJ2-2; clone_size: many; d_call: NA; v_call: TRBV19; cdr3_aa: ASTSPGELF
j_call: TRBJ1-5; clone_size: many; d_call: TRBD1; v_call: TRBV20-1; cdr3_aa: SARDADREWGSNQPQH
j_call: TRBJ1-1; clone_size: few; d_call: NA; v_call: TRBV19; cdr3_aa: ASRMGGITEAF
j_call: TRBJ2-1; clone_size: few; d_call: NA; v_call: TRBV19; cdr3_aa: ASSVTGPLNEQF
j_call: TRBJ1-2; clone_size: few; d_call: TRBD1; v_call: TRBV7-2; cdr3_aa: ASSLIGQGANYGYT
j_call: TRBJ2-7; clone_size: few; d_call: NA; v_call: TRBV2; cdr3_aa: ASSEAISYEQY
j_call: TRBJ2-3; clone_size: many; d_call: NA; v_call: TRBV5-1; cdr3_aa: ASSFPEGFETPTDTQY
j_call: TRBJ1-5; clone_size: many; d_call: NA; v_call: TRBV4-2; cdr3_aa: ASSQVTGSNQPQH
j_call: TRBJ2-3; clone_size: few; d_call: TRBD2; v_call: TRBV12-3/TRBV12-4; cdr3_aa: ASSLTGLADTDTQY
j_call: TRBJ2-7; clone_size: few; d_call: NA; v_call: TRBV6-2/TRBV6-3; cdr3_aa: ASSYGGREQY
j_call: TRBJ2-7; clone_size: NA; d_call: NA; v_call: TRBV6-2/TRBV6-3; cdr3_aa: ASSLTGLPSYEQY
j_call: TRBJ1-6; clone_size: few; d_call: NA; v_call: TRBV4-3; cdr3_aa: ASSQDIAVSPLH
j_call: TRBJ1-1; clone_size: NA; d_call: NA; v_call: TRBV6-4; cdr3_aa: ASSDEVWGGEAF
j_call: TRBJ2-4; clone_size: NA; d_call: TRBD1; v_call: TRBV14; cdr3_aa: ASSQAWDREGILVKNIQY
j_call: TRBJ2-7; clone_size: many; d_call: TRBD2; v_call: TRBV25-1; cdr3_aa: ASSVTSGDYEQY
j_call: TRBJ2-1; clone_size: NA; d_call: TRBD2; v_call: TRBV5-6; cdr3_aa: ASSLGRGERNEQF
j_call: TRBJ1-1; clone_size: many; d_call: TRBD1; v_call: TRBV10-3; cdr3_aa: AISPDRGQAF
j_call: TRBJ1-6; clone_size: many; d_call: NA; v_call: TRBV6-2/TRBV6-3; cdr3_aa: ASSSRRTQVNWDSPLH
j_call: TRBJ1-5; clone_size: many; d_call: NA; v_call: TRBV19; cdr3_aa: ASPLGETAGNQPQH